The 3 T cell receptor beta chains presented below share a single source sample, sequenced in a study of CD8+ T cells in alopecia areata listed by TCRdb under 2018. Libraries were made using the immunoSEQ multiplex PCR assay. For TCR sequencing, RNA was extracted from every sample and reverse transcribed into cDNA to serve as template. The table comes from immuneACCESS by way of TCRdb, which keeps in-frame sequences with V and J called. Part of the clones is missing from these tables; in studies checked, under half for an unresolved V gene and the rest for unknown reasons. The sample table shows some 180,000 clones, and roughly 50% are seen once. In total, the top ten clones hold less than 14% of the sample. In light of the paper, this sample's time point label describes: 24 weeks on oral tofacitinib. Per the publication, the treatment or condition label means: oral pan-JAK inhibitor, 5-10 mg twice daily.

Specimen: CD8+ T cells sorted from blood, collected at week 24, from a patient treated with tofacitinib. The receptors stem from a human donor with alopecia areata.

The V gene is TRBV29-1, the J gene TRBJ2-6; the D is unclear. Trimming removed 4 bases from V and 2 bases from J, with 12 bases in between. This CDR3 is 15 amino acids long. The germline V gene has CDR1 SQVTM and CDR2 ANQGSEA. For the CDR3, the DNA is TGCAGCGTTGTGGTAGGTTCAACTGGGGCCAACGTCCTGACTTTC. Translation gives CSVVVGSTGANVLTF.

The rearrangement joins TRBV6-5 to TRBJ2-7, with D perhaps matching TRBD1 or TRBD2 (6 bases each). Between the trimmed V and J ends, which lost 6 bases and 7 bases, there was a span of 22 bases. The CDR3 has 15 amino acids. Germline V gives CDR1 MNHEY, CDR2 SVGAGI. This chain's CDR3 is CASSPWGRGRLEQYF. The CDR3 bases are TGTGCCAGCAGCCCCTGGGGGCGGGGAAGGCTAGAGCAGTACTTC.

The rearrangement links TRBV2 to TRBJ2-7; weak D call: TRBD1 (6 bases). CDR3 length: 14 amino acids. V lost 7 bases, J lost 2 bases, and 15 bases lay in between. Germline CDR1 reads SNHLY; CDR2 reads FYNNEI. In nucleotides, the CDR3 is TGTGCCAGCAAAGAACCGGGACAAGCCTACGAGCAGTACTTC. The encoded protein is CASKEPGQAYEQYF.